This T cell receptor (beta chain) came from a study of cytomegalovirus exposure and HLA in healthy donors. Primers for the PCR totalled 60 Vbeta and 13 Jbeta. Profiled with immunoSEQ multiplex PCR; TCRdb holds only in-frame clones, not every one. The data hold 110,000 to 150,000 clones, with over 65% observed a single time. Trimming took off 7 bases at V and 2 bases at J, with 24 bases between the two ends. The germline CDR1 and CDR2 sequences are SNHLY and FYNNEI. The length of the CDR3 is 18 residues. Sequencing was performed on PBMCs. The sequence came from a female donor in good health and CMV-seronegative. The rearrangement uses TRBV2 and TRBJ1-3; perhaps TRBD1 as D (5 bases). CDR3: CASTEAWRRGGTGNTIYF. In DNA, the CDR3 is TGTGCCAGCACTGAGGCCTGGCGGCGCGGGGGGACTGGAAACACCATATATTTT.